This TCR beta chain was sequenced for a study of blood T cell repertoires in COVID-19. V dropped 0 bases and J dropped 6 bases, with 9 bases sitting between them. The CDR3 covers 13 residues. Germline V lookup: CDR1 GTSNPN, CDR2 SVGIG (reference sequence). In the study's own analysis: Counts of nucleated cells, estimated from reference gene primer amplification, were obtained. The repertoire was sequenced with immunoSEQ multiplex PCR; TCRdb's copy has only in-frame clones and lacks some. Clone size and V and J calls were adopted from that table, with D and trimming inferred from the DNA. The repertoire holds about 190,000 clones, with roughly 89% as singletons.

This clonotype was obtained from a man aged 35-49 years with acute or convalescent COVID-19. The source material was peripheral blood. The chain couples TRBV30 to TRBJ1-5; no definite D call. CDR3 residues: CAWSVDRLQPQHF. In nucleotides, the CDR3 is TGTGCCTGGAGTGTAGATCGACTTCAGCCCCAGCATTTT.